Listed here is a single T cell receptor beta chain. Antigen unknown. One end of the junction is discordant with germline, which a read error may explain. This sample is drawn from a study of blood T cells in healthy people across ages. Whole-study findings and limits: Getting older went along with TCR beta diversity per million T cells dropping roughly linearly. Naive CD4+ cells and diversity were both higher in long-lived donors than in aged donors.

A second PCR of 7 to 11 cycles used a sample-barcoded 5' primer and a J-beta primer mix. One entry per CDR3 protein, called by TCRdb with MiXCR from the 5' RACE reads. The sample shows about 670,000 distinct CDR3 sequences, around 41% of them seen only once. The CDR3 totals 12 residues. Healthy Caucasian individuals from Russia aged roughly 6 to 100 were enrolled as donors. The receptor's source is a man older than 75 in good health. This rearrangement joins TRBV12-3 or TRBV12-4 to TRBJ1-6, with unresolved D. Sequencing used blood. CDR3 nucleotide sequence: TGTGCCAGCATTTTATCCGATTCACCCCTCCACTTT. Translating gives CASILSDSPLHF.